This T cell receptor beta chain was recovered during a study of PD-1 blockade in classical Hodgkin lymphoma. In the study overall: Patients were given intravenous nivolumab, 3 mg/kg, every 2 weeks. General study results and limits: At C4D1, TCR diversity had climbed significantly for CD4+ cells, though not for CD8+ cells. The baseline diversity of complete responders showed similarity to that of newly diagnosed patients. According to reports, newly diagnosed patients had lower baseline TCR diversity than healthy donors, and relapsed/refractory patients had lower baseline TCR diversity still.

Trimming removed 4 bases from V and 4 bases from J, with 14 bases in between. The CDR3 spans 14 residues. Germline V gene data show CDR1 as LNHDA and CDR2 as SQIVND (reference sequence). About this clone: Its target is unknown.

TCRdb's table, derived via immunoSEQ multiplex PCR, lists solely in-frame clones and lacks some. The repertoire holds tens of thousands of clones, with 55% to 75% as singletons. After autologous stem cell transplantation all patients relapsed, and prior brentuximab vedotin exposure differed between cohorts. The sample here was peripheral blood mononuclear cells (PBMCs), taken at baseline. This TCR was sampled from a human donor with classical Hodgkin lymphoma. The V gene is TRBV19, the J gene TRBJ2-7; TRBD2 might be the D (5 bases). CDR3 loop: CASSRETTPYEQYF. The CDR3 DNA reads TGTGCCAGTAGTAGGGAGACTACTCCATACGAGCAGTACTTC.